Listed here is a single TCR beta chain. As yet, its antigen is unknown. The data are from a study of OX40 agonist ivuxolimab in advanced cancers. Regarding the study as a whole: Dose levels from 0.1 to 3.0 mg/kg saw CD4+ and CD8+ blood T cells expand clonally by week 6. Among the lowest peripheral clonal expansion occurred in 0.1-3.0 mg/kg partial responders.

Sequencing used immunoSEQ multiplex PCR; TCRdb keeps in-frame clones, though not all of them. Here the sample spans approximately 45,000 clones, roughly nine tenths being singletons. This specimen was CD4+ or CD8+ T cells sorted from blood, taken in a trial of the OX40 agonist ivuxolimab. The clonotype was recovered from an adult with an advanced solid tumor such as melanoma, head and neck, liver or kidney cancer.

The CDR3 here is CASSQDLSQPQHF. Written as DNA, the CDR3 is TGCGCCAGCAGCCAAGATCTCAGTCAGCCCCAGCATTTT. The rearrangement joins TRBV4-3 to TRBJ1-5; D is ambiguous. Germline V lookup: CDR1 LGHNA, CDR2 YSLEER. The V and J ends lost 0 bases and 6 bases respectively, with 6 bases between them. The CDR3 covers 13 residues.